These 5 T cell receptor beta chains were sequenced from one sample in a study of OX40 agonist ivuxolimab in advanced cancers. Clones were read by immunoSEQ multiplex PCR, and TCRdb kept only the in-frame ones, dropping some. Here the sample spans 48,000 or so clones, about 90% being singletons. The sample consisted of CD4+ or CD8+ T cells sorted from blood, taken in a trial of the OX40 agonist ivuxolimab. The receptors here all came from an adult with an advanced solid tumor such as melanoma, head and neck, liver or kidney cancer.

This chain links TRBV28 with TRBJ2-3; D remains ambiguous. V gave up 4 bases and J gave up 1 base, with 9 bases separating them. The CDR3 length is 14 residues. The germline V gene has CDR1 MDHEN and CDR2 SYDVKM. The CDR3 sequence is CASSYTAGTDTQYF. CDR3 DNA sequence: TGTGCCAGCAGTTACACGGCTGGCACAGATACGCAGTATTTT.

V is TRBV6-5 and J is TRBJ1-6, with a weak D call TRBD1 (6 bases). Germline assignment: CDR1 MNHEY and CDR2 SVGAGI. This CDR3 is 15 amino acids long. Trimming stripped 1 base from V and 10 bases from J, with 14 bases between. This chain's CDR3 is CASSYYRALGSPLHF. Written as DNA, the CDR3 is TGTGCCAGCAGTTACTACAGGGCCCTGGGATCACCCCTCCACTTT.

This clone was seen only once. The DNA of the CDR3 is TGTGCCTGGAGAAGGTCGGAGAGGACAGTTTACGAGCAGTACTTC. Translation gives CAWRRSERTVYEQYF. The chain couples TRBV30 to TRBJ2-7; possible D gene TRBD1, 6 bases. There are 15 residues in the CDR3. Germline V gene lookup returns CDR1 GTSNPN and CDR2 SVGIG (reference sequence). V lost 3 bases and J lost 4, with 19 bases in between.

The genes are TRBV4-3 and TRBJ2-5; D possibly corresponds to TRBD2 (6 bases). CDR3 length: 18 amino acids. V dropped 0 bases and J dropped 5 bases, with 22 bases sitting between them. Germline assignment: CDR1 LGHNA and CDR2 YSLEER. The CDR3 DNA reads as TGCGCCAGCAGCCAAGATCGGGTTCAAAGCCTCGCGGGGGAGACCCAGTACTTC. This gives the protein CASSQDRVQSLAGETQYF.

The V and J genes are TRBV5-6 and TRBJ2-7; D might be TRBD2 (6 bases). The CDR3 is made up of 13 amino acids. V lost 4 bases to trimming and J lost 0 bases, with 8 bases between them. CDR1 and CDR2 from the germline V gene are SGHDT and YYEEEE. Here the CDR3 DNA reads TGTGCCAGCAGCATCGGGAGCTCCTACGAGCAGTACTTC. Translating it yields CASSIGSSYEQYF.